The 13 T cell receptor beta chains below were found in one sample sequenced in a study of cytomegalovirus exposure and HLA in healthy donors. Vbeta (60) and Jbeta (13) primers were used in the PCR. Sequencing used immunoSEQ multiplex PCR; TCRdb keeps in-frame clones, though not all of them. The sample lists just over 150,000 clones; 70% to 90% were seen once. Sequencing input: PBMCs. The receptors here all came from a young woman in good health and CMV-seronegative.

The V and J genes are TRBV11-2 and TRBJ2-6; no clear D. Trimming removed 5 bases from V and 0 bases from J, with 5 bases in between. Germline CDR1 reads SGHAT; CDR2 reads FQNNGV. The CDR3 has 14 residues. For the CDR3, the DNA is TGTGCCAGCAGCCCTCTCTCTGGGGCCAACGTCCTGACTTTC. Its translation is CASSPLSGANVLTF.

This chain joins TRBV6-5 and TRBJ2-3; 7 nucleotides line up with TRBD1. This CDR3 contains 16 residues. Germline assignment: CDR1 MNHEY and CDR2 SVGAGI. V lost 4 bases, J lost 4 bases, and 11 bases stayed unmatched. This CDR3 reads CASSSPGTADPDTQYF. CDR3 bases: TGTGCCAGCAGTTCGCCCGGGACAGCCGACCCAGATACGCAGTATTTT.

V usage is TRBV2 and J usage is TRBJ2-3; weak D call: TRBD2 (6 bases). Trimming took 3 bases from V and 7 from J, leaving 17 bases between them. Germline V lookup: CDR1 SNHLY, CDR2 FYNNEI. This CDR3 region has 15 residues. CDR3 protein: CASSEQRASPNTQYF. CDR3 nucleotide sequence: TGTGCCAGCAGTGAGCAGCGGGCCAGCCCGAATACGCAGTATTTT.

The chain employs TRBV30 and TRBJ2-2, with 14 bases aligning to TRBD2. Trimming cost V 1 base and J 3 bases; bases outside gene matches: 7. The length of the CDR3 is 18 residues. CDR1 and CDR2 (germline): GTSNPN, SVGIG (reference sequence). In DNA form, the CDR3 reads TGTGCCTGGAGTGGTAGGACTAGCGGGGGGCCACACACCGGGGAGCTGTTTTTT. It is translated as CAWSGRTSGGPHTGELFF.

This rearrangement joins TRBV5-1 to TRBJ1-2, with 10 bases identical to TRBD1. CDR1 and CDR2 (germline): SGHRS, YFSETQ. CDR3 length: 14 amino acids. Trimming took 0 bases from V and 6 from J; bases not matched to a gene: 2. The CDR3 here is CASSLGQGANGYTF. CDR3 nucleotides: TGCGCCAGCAGCTTGGGACAGGGGGCGAATGGCTACACCTTC.

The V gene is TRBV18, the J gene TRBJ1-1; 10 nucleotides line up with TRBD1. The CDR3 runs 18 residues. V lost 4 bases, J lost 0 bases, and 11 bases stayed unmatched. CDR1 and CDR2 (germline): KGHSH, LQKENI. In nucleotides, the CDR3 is TGTGCCAGCTCACTAGACGGGACAGGGGCGCCCATGAACACTGAAGCTTTCTTT. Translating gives CASSLDGTGAPMNTEAFF.

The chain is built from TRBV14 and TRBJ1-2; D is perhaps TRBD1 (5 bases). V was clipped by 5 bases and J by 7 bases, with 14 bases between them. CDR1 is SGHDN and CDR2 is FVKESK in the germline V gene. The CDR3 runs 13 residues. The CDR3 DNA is TGTGCCAGCAGCGCAGGGAATCTGGCTGGCTACACCTTC. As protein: CASSAGNLAGYTF.

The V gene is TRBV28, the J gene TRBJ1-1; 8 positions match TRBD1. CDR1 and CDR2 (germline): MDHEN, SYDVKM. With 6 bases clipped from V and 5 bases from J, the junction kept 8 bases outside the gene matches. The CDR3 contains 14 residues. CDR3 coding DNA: TGTGCCAGCAGCTCCGGACAGGGCGAAACTGAAGCTTTCTTT. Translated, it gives CASSSGQGETEAFF.

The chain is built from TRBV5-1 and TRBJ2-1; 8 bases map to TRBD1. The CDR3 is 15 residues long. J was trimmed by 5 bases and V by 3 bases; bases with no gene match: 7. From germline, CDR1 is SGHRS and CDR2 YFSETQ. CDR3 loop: CASSSGQVGDNEQFF. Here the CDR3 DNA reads TGCGCCAGCAGCTCGGGACAGGTCGGGGACAATGAGCAGTTCTTC.

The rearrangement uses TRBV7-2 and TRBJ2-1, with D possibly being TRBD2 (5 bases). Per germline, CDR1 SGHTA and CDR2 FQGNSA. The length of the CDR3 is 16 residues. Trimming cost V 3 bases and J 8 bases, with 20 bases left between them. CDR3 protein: CASSFLRLAEGYEQFF. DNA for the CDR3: TGTGCCAGCAGCTTCCTCAGGCTAGCAGAAGGCTATGAGCAGTTCTTC.

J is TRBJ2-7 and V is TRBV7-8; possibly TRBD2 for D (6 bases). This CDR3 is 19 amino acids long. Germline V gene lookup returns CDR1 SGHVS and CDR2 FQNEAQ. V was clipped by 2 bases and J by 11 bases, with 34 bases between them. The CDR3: CASSLPRRSVGTYPVGEYF. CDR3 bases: TGTGCCAGCAGCTTACCCCGCCGGAGTGTTGGGACTTACCCAGTTGGCGAGTACTTC.

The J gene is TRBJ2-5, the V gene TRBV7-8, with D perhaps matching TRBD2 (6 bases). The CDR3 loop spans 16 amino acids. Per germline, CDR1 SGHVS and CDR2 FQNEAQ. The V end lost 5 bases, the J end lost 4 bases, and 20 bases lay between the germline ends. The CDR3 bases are TGTGCCAGCAGCCAAGGCGTCGTATTCGGGGGAGAGACCCAGTACTTC. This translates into CASSQGVVFGGETQYF. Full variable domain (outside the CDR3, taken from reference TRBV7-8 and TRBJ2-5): GAGVSQSPRYKVAKRGQDVALRCDPISGHVSLFWYQQALGQGPEFLTYFQNEAQLDKSGLPSDRFFAERPEGSVSTLKIQRTQQEDSAVYLCASSQGVVFGGETQYFGPGTRLLVL.

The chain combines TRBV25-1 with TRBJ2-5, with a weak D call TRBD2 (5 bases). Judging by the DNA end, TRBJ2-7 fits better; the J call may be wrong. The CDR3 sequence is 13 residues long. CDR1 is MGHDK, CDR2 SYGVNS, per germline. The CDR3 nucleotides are TGTGCCAGCAGCCGGGGAAGTGCCTACGAGCAGTACTTC. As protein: CASSRGSAYEQYF.